This entry features one T cell receptor beta chain sequence. Clones were read by immunoSEQ multiplex PCR, and TCRdb kept only the in-frame ones, dropping some. The repertoire holds approximately 500,000 clones, with roughly 88% as singletons. This sample was taken from a study of blood T cell repertoires in COVID-19. Whole-study context: Donors in the United States, Italy and Spain gave samples during acute or convalescent COVID-19.

Looked up from germline, CDR1 is SNHLY and CDR2 is FYNNEI. Trimming removed 4 bases at V and 7 bases at J, with 8 bases between. CDR3 length: 11 amino acids. This chain joins TRBV2 and TRBJ2-7; D unclear. Source material: peripheral blood. The origin of this receptor is a human donor in a cohort sampled during active COVID-19. This CDR3 reads CASSARSEQYF. The CDR3 DNA is TGTGCCAGCAGTGCTCGTAGTGAGCAGTACTTC.